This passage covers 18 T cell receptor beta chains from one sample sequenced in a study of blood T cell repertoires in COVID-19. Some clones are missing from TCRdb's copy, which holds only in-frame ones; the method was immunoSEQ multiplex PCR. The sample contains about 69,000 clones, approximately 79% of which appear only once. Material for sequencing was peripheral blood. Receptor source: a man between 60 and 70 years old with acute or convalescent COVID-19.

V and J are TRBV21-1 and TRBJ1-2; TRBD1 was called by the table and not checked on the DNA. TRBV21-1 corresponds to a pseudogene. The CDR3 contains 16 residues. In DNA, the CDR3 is TGTGCCAGCAGCAAAACCGGGACAGGGGGTAAGTATGGCTACACCTTC. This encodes CASSKTGTGGKYGYTF.

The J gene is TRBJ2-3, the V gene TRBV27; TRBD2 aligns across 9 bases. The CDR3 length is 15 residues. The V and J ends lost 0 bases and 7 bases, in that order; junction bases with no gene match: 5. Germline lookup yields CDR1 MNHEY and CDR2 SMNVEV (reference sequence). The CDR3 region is CASSLSGTSTYTQYF. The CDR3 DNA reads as TGTGCCAGCAGTTTATCGGGGACTAGCACTTATACGCAGTATTTT.

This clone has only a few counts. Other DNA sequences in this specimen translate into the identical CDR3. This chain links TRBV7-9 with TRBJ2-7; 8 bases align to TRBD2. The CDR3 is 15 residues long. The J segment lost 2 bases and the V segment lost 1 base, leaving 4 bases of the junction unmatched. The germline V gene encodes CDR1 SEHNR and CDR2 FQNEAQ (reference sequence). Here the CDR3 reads CASSLGGGGPYEQYF. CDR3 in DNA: TGTGCCAGCAGCTTAGGTGGCGGGGGGCCCTACGAGCAGTACTTC.

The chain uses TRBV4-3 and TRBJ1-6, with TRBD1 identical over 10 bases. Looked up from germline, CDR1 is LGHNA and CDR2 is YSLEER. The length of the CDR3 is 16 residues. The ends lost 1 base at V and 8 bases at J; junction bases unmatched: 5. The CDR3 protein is CASSQAPTGGYSPLHF. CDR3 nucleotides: TGCGCCAGCAGCCAAGCGCCGACAGGGGGCTATTCACCCCTCCACTTT.

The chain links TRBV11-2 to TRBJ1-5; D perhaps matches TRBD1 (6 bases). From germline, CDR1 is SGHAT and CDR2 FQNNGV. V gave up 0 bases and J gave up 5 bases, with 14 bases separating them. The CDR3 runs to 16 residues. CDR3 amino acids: CASSLDGGGADQPQHF. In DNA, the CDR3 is TGTGCCAGCAGCTTAGATGGGGGGGGCGCGGATCAGCCCCAGCATTTT.

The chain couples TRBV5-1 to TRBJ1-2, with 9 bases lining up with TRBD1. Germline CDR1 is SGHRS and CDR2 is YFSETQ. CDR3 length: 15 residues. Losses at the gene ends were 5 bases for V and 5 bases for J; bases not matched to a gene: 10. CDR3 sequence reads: CASRIQGAHRYGYTF. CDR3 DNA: TGCGCCAGCAGGATACAGGGGGCCCATCGTTATGGCTACACCTTC.

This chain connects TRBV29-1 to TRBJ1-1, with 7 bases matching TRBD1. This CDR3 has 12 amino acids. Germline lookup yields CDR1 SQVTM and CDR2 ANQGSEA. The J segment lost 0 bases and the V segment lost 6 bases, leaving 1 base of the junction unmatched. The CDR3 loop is CSVGQMNTEAFF. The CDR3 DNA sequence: TGCAGCGTGGGACAGATGAACACTGAAGCTTTCTTT.

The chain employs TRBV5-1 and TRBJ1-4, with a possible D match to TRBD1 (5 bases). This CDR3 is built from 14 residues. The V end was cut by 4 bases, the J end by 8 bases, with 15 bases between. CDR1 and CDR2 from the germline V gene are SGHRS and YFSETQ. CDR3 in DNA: TGCGCCAGCAGCCCCCGGACAACTCAAGAAAAACTGTTTTTT. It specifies CASSPRTTQEKLFF.

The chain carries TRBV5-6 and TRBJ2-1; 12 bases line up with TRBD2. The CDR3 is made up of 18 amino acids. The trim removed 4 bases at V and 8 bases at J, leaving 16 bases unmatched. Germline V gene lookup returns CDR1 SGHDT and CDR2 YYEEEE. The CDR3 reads CASSPNYLLAGGVDEQFF. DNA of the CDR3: TGTGCCAGCAGCCCGAATTACTTACTAGCGGGGGGTGTCGATGAGCAGTTCTTC.

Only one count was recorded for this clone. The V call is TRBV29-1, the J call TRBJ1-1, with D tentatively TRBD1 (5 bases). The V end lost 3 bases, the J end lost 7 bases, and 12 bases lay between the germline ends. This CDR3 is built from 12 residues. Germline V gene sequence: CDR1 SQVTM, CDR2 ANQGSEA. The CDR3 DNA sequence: TGCAGCGTTGACGAAGGGGCGAATGAAGCTTTCTTT. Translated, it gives CSVDEGANEAFF.

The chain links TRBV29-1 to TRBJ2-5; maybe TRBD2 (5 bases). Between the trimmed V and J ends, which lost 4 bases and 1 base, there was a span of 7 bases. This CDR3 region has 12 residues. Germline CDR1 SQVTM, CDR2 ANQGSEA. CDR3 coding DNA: TGCAGCGTTGGGGAGCCCCAAGAGACCCAGTACTTC. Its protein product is CSVGEPQETQYF.

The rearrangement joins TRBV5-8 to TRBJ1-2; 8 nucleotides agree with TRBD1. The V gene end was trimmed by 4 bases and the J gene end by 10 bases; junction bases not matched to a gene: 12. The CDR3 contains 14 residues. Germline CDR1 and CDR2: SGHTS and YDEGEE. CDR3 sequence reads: CASSLGLPGQAYTF. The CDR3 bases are TGTGCCAGCAGCCTAGGACTACCGGGACAGGCCTACACCTTC.

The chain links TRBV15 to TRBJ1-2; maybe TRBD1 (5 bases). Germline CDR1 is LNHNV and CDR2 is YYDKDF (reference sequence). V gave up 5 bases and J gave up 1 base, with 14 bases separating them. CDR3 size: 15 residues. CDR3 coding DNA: TGTGCCACCAGCTCCCGGGCAGGGATTAACTATGGCTACACCTTC. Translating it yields CATSSRAGINYGYTF.

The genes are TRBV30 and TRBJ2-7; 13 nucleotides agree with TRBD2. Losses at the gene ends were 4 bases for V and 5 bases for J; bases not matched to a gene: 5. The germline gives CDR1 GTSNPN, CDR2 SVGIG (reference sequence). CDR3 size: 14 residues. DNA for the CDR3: TGTGCCTGGACCGAACTAGCGGGGGGGAACGAGCAGTACTTC. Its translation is CAWTELAGGNEQYF. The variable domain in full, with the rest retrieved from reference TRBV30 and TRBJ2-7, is SQTIHQWPATLVQPVGSPLSLECTVEGTSNPNLYWYRQAAGRGLQLLFYSVGIGQISSEVPQNLSASRPQDRQFILSSKKLLLSDSGFYLCAWTELAGGNEQYFGPGTRLTVT.

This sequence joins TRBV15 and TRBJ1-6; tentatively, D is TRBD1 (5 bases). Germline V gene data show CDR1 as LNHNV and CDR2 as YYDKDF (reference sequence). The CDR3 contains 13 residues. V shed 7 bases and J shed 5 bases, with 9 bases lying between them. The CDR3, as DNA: TGTGCCACCAAAGACAGAAATAATTCACCCCTCCACTTT. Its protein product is CATKDRNNSPLHF.

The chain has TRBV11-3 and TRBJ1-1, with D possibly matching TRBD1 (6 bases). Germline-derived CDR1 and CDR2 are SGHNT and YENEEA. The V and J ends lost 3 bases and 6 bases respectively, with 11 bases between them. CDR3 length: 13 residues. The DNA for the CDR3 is TGTGCCAGCAGCTTTCGGACAGACTCTGAAGCTTTCTTT. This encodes CASSFRTDSEAFF. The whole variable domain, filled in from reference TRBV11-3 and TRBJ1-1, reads EAGVVQSPRYKIIEKKQPVAFWCNPISGHNTLYWYLQNLGQGPELLIRYENEEAVDDSQLPKDRFSAERLKGVDSTLKIQPAELGDSAVYLCASSFRTDSEAFFGQGTRLTVV.

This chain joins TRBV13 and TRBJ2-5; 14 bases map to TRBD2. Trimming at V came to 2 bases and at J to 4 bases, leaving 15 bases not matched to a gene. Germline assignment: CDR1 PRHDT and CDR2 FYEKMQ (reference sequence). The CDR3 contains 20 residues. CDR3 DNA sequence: TGTGCCAGCAGCTTAATTCGTCAGACTAGCGGGGGGGCCGTAGGAGAGACCCAGTACTTC. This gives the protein CASSLIRQTSGGAVGETQYF.

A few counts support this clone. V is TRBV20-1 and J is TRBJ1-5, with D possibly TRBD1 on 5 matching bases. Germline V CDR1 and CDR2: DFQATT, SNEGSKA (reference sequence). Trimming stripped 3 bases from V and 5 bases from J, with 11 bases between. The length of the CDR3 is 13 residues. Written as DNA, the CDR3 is TGCAGTGCTAGTTGGAAGGGGTATCAGCCCCAGCATTTT. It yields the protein CSASWKGYQPQHF.